The rows below give T cell receptor beta chains drawn from one sample of a study of cytomegalovirus exposure and HLA in healthy donors. Here immunoSEQ multiplex PCR was the method, and the copy in TCRdb shows in-frame clones only, minus some. The sample lists approximately 99,000 clones, 70% to 90% occurring once. The sequencing sample was made of PBMCs. These receptors came from a woman between 18 and 29 years old in good health and CMV-seronegative. Each CDR3 is given with its conserved first and last residue. D genes are given only for firm matches. Rows give clone size only sometimes, using once, few, many, or a class for an expanded clone.

j_call,clone_size,v_call,d_call,cdr3_aa,cdr3_nt
TRBJ2-2,NA,TRBV9,NA,CASSATGTGELFF,TGTGCCAGCAGCGCGACTGGGACCGGGGAGCTGTTTTTT
TRBJ2-7,NA,TRBV18,TRBD1,CASSPPGTGGAPYEQYF,TGTGCCAGCTCACCACCAGGGACAGGGGGCGCGCCGTACGAGCAGTACTTC
TRBJ1-2,NA,TRBV30,TRBD1,CAWSPGGRYGYTF,TGTGCCTGGAGTCCAGGGGGTAGGTATGGCTACACCTTC
TRBJ1-1,NA,TRBV30,NA,CAWATGTEAFF,TGTGCCTGGGCTACAGGGACTGAAGCTTTCTTT
TRBJ2-1,NA,TRBV30,TRBD2,CAWVLPHGGASNEQFF,TGTGCCTGGGTCCTCCCACACGGGGGGGCCTCCAATGAGCAGTTCTTC
TRBJ1-2,NA,TRBV7-9,NA,CASSPREVLTRGYTF,TGTGCCAGCAGCCCCCGGGAGGTATTAACTCGTGGCTACACCTTC
TRBJ1-2,few,TRBV9,NA,CASSPGVAGWDYGYTF,TGTGCCAGCAGCCCCGGCGTGGCAGGGTGGGACTATGGCTACACCTTC
TRBJ2-1,NA,TRBV2,TRBD2,CASSEGPLAGLRNEQFF,TGTGCCAGCAGTGAGGGACCACTAGCGGGCCTAAGAAATGAGCAGTTCTTC
TRBJ1-1,NA,TRBV5-1,NA,CASSLATNTEAFF,TGCGCCAGCAGCTTGGCGACAAACACTGAAGCTTTCTTT
TRBJ1-2,NA,TRBV5-1,NA,CASSLEDSPFGYTF,TGCGCCAGCAGCTTGGAGGACAGTCCCTTTGGCTACACCTTC
TRBJ2-7,NA,TRBV15,TRBD2,CATSRDGSGGQYF,TGTGCCACCAGCAGAGATGGGAGCGGGGGGCAGTACTTC
TRBJ1-1,NA,TRBV10-3,TRBD1,CAIINGEQGDTEAFF,TGTGCCATCATCAATGGGGAACAGGGGGACACTGAAGCTTTCTTT
TRBJ1-2,NA,TRBV6-5,NA,CASSQTGPMRGYTF,TGTGCCAGCAGTCAGACAGGCCCTATGAGGGGCTACACCTTC
TRBJ1-2,NA,TRBV4-1,NA,CASSPVTSYGYTF,TGCGCCAGCAGCCCTGTGACATCATATGGCTACACCTTC
TRBJ2-1,NA,TRBV7-9,NA,CASSDGQNNEQFF,TGTGCCAGCAGCGACGGACAGAACAATGAGCAGTTCTTC
TRBJ2-3,NA,TRBV19,NA,CASTPQGRTDTQYF,TGTGCCAGTACCCCACAGGGCCGCACAGATACGCAGTATTTT
TRBJ2-1,NA,TRBV27,NA,CASRANYNEQFF,TGTGCCAGCAGGGCAAATTACAATGAGCAGTTCTTC
TRBJ2-3,NA,TRBV7-9,TRBD2,CASSFILAGVDTQYF,TGTGCCAGCAGCTTTATCCTAGCGGGGGTAGATACGCAGTATTTT
TRBJ1-2,NA,TRBV19,NA,CASSDRTDYGYTF,TGTGCCAGTTCCGACAGGACCGACTATGGCTACACCTTC
TRBJ1-1,NA,TRBV28,NA,CASSSAGIRAFF,TGTGCCAGCAGTTCTGCAGGGATTAGAGCTTTCTTT
TRBJ2-1,NA,TRBV30,TRBD2,CAFLGDSSGGQQFF,TGTGCCTTCCTAGGGGATAGTAGCGGGGGACAGCAGTTCTTC
TRBJ1-6,few,TRBV19,NA,CASSISGDLESPLHF,TGTGCCAGTAGTATTTCGGGGGATTTGGAGTCACCCCTCCACTTT
TRBJ1-1,NA,TRBV28,NA,CASSLYAGNTEAFF,TGTGCCAGCAGTTTATATGCAGGGAACACTGAAGCTTTCTTT
TRBJ2-5,NA,TRBV5-6,NA,CASNPSPEETQYF,TGTGCCAGCAACCCAAGCCCCGAGGAGACCCAGTACTTC
TRBJ1-5,NA,TRBV6-1,NA,CASSEYRYQPQHF,TGTGCCAGCAGTGAGTACAGGTATCAGCCCCAGCATTTT
TRBJ1-1,NA,TRBV7-6,TRBD1,CASSPRQGDTEAFF,TGTGCCAGCAGCCCCCGACAGGGCGACACTGAAGCTTTCTTT
TRBJ2-1,NA,TRBV4-1,NA,CASSQANNEQFF,TGCGCCAGCAGCCAAGCAAACAATGAGCAGTTCTTC
TRBJ1-2,NA,TRBV5-1,TRBD1,CASSFGQAGISGSNYGYTF,TGCGCCAGCAGCTTCGGACAGGCGGGTATTAGTGGGTCTAACTATGGCTACACCTTC
TRBJ1-2,few,TRBV6-5,TRBD1,CASRWDRDYGYTF,TGTGCCAGCAGGTGGGACAGGGATTATGGCTACACCTTC
TRBJ1-2,NA,TRBV9,NA,CASSVGIPQVGYTF,TGTGCCAGCAGCGTGGGCATACCTCAGGTCGGCTACACCTTC
TRBJ2-2,NA,TRBV7-9,NA,CASSRGGLSNTGELFF,TGTGCCAGCTCTAGGGGGGGTCTATCGAACACCGGGGAGCTGTTTTTT
TRBJ1-1,NA,TRBV7-9,TRBD1,CASRISGGETEAFF,TGTGCCAGCAGGATCTCAGGGGGCGAGACTGAAGCTTTCTTT
TRBJ2-7,NA,TRBV5-4,TRBD1,CASSRSQTGRTYEQYF,TGTGCCAGCAGCCGTTCACAGACAGGGAGAACCTACGAGCAGTACTTC
TRBJ1-5,NA,TRBV27,NA,CASSLSPGNQPQHF,TGTGCCAGCAGTTTATCTCCGGGGAATCAGCCCCAGCATTTT
TRBJ2-3,once,TRBV5-1,TRBD2,CASSLDGGGHSTDTQYF,TGCGCCAGCAGCTTGGATGGCGGGGGGCATAGCACAGATACGCAGTATTTT
TRBJ2-5,NA,TRBV6-6,NA,CASSYGLEGETQYF,TGTGCCAGCAGTTACGGGTTGGAGGGAGAGACCCAGTACTTC
TRBJ1-2,NA,TRBV19,NA,CASRRTPNYGYTF,TGTGCCAGTAGACGGACACCGAACTATGGCTACACCTTC
TRBJ1-5,NA,TRBV7-8,NA,CASSLAPSHSNQPQHF,TGTGCCAGCAGCTTAGCCCCGAGTCATAGCAATCAGCCCCAGCATTTT
TRBJ2-5,NA,TRBV15,TRBD2,CATSRAGGSIGTQYF,TGTGCCACCAGCAGAGCGGGGGGGTCCATCGGGACCCAGTACTTC
TRBJ2-2,NA,TRBV14,TRBD1,CASSQAGTGPGELFF,TGTGCCAGCAGTCAAGCCGGGACAGGGCCCGGGGAGCTGTTTTTT
TRBJ1-2,NA,TRBV19,NA,CASYDRPGLSNYGYTF,TGTGCCAGTTATGACCGACCTGGACTGAGTAACTATGGCTACACCTTC
TRBJ2-3,NA,TRBV5-6,TRBD2,CASSTRTSGGLMGTDTQYF,TGTGCCAGCAGCACTCGGACTAGCGGGGGGCTCATGGGCACAGATACGCAGTATTTT
TRBJ1-1,NA,TRBV12-5,TRBD1,CASGYRGTEAFF,TGTGCTAGTGGATACAGGGGCACTGAAGCTTTCTTT
TRBJ1-2,few,TRBV14,NA,CASSQLTGGYGYTF,TGTGCCAGCAGCCAACTTACGGGGGGATATGGCTACACCTTC
TRBJ1-5,NA,TRBV13,NA,CASSERGQSDSNQPQHF,TGTGCCAGCAGCGAAAGGGGACAAAGTGATAGCAATCAGCCCCAGCATTTT
TRBJ2-3,NA,TRBV30,TRBD2,CAWGLASGTDTQYF,TGTGCCTGGGGACTAGCGTCTGGCACAGATACGCAGTATTTT
TRBJ1-2,NA,TRBV9,TRBD1,CASRSRTGAGYTF,TGTGCCAGCAGAAGCAGGACAGGGGCTGGCTACACCTTC
TRBJ1-2,NA,TRBV5-1,TRBD1,CASTLQGAGGYTF,TGCGCCAGCACCTTACAGGGGGCGGGTGGCTACACCTTC
TRBJ1-4,few,TRBV5-5,NA,CASSLETGWREKLFF,TGTGCCAGCAGCTTGGAGACAGGATGGAGAGAAAAACTGTTTTTT
TRBJ1-5,once,TRBV5-6,TRBD1,CASTVGTGGQQPQHF,TGTGCCAGCACCGTTGGGACAGGGGGCCAACAGCCCCAGCATTTT
TRBJ1-5,NA,TRBV7-9,NA,CASSSIQGTSQPQHF,TGTGCCAGCAGCTCGATTCAGGGGACGAGTCAGCCCCAGCATTTT
TRBJ2-7,NA,TRBV4-2,TRBD2,CASSQESGGASEQYF,TGTGCCAGCAGCCAAGAGAGCGGGGGGGCATCTGAGCAGTACTTC
TRBJ1-2,NA,TRBV29-1,NA,CSVPVSYGYTF,TGCAGCGTTCCGGTTTCCTATGGCTACACCTTC
TRBJ1-1,NA,TRBV7-6,NA,CASSRPRQSMNTEAFF,TGTGCCAGTTCCCGCCCCCGACAGAGCATGAACACTGAAGCTTTCTTT
TRBJ2-5,NA,TRBV5-1,NA,CASSETKTQYF,TGCGCCAGCAGCGAAACTAAGACCCAGTACTTC
TRBJ1-4,NA,TRBV5-1,NA,CASSLLAGTNEKLFF,TGCGCCAGCAGCTTGTTGGCAGGGACTAATGAAAAACTGTTTTTT
TRBJ2-5,NA,TRBV7-6,TRBD2,CASSLGSSGGNQETQYF,TGTGCCAGCAGCTTAGGTTCGAGCGGGGGGAACCAAGAGACCCAGTACTTC
TRBJ1-1,NA,TRBV30,TRBD1,CAWSFDPGQPNTEAFF,TGTGCCTGGAGTTTTGACCCGGGACAGCCGAACACTGAAGCTTTCTTT
TRBJ1-6,NA,TRBV7-9,TRBD1,CASSSDRYNSPLHF,TGTGCCAGCAGCTCGGACAGGTATAATTCACCCCTCCACTTT